This T cell receptor beta chain was sequenced in a study of radiation and T cells in renal cell carcinoma. Overall study findings and caveats: In nephrectomy-only tumors, top 100 clonotypes averaged approximately 43%, versus approximately 50% irradiated.

Points on this clone: No antigen is known for it.

V lost 8 bases and J 3 bases, leaving 17 bases between the germline ends. Germline V CDR1 and CDR2: SGDLS, YYNGEE. CDR3 length: 15 residues. TCRdb's table, derived via immunoSEQ multiplex PCR, lists solely in-frame clones and lacks some. The sample lists some 16,000 clones, 55% to 60% seen once, with approximately 10% in the top ten. The treatment is: treatment-naive control, cytoreductive nephrectomy. The receptor was derived from a man aged 50 or older with renal cell carcinoma. The V call is TRBV9, the J call TRBJ2-2; D possibly matches TRBD1 or TRBD2 (5 bases each). The starting material was tumor tissue, obtained from a patient whose treatment was nephrectomy without radiotherapy. The CDR3 loop is CASQNWGRDTGELFF. The CDR3 DNA sequence: TGTGCCAGTCAAAACTGGGGACGAGACACCGGGGAGCTGTTTTTT.